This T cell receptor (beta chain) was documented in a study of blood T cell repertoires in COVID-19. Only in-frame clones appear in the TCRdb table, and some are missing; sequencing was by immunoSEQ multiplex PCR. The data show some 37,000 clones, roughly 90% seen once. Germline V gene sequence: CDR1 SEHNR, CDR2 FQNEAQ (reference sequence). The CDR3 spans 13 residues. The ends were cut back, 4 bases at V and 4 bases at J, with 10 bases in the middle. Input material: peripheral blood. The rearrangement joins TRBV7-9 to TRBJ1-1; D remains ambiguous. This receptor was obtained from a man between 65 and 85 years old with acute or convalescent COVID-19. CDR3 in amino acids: CASSSLTGTEAFF. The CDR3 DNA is TGTGCCAGCAGCTCATTGACTGGCACTGAAGCTTTCTTT.